This T cell receptor beta chain was recorded in a study of CD8+ T cells in alopecia areata. Study-wide context: A 6-month off-drug phase came after tofacitinib, which had lasted 6 to 18 months.

Findings and caveats of the study: TCR sharing was clearer in mice than between patients, perhaps partly owing to patient HLA diversity.

Alopecia areata patients provided lesional scalp punch biopsies and peripheral blood. The CDR3 is 14 amino acids. The germline V gene has CDR1 SQVTM and CDR2 ANQGSEA. RNA was extracted and reverse transcribed into cDNA as the sequencing template. Measured with immunoSEQ multiplex PCR; TCRdb has only the in-frame clones, and not every one. Of over 150,000 clones in the sample, roughly 60% were seen once. About this clone itself: Its antigen is not known. One end of the junction varies from germline; a read error may be responsible.

V and J are TRBV29-1 and TRBJ2-1, with unresolved D. Material: CD4+ T cells sorted from blood, obtained at week 0. This clonotype was sampled from a human donor with alopecia areata. The CDR3 reads CSVEGRVSLSEQFF. The DNA of the CDR3 is TGCAGCGTAGAAGGCCGGGTTTCGCTGAGTGAGCAGTTCTTC.